This TCR beta chain stems from a study of T cells after yellow fever vaccination. General observations from the study: Researchers noted that a small share of clonotypes showed up in both CD4 and CD8 compartments. Weaker overall, the secondary response nonetheless peaked faster (day 5 versus 15).

With 2 bases removed from V and 3 bases from J, the gap between germline ends came to 13 bases. Looked up from germline, CDR1 is MNHEY and CDR2 is SVGAGI. This CDR3 spans 15 amino acids. Production of TCR cDNA was by 5'RACE template switching, which also added a universal primer site and UMIs. TCRdb analysed the 5' RACE reads with MiXCR anew, one entry per CDR3 protein. Of roughly 180,000 distinct CDR3 sequences listed, about 6% were seen once; the top ten hold less than 3.5%. With respect to this clonotype: Its specificity is unknown.

The sequencing here drew on CD4+ T cells sorted from PBMCs, taken on the day of the first yellow fever vaccination. The J gene is TRBJ1-1, the V gene TRBV6-5; TRBD1 is a possible D gene (5 bases). This receptor was obtained from a man in his late teens or twenties who received the YFV17D yellow fever vaccine. The CDR3 protein is CASSYQGFGDTEAFF. CDR3 DNA sequence: TGTGCCAGCAGTTACCAGGGTTTCGGGGACACTGAAGCTTTCTTT.